Following are 29 T cell receptor beta chains from one sample sequenced in a study of T cell repertoires in cytomegalovirus infection. These TCRs' antigens remain unknown. In TCRdb, the reads were re-called with MiXCR into one record per CDR3 protein. The table lists about 20,000 distinct CDR3 sequences, about 42% of them singletons, with about 94% in the top ten. The source was CD8+ T cells from cultured PBMCs, collected from culture after CMV antigen stimulation. These receptor sequences come from a human donor in good health (CMV status not recorded). Some clones in this sample may be carry-over from other donors' samples.

Comment on this clonotype: A much larger clone sits a single nucleotide away, making a read error possible. This chain connects TRBV19 to TRBJ2-1; possible D gene TRBD2, 7 bases. Germline V gives CDR1 LNHDA, CDR2 SQIVND (reference sequence). The CDR3 extends over 16 amino acids. Here the CDR3 reads CVSSRGRGGVTEEQFF. CDR3 coding DNA: TGTGTCAGTAGTCGGGGAAGGGGGGGTGTAACGGAGGAGCAGTTCTTC.

The chain couples TRBV4-3 to TRBJ2-1, with TRBD2 as a possible D gene (7 bases). CDR1 and CDR2 (germline): LGHNA, YSLEER. V lost 1 base, J lost 4 bases, and 14 bases lay in between. The CDR3 loop spans 16 amino acids. CDR3 protein: CASSQGGLAAYNEQFF. DNA of the CDR3: TGCGCCAGCAGCCAAGGGGGGCTAGCGGCTTACAATGAGCAGTTCTTC.

This clonotype was detected many times. This rearrangement joins TRBV27 to TRBJ2-1; D remains ambiguous. The CDR3 loop spans 15 amino acids. Per germline, CDR1 MNHEY and CDR2 SMNVEV (reference sequence). Trimming shortened V by 2 bases and J by 5 bases, and 13 bases separated the two germline ends. CDR3 sequence reads: CASSLNSGKNNEQFF. DNA for the CDR3: TGTGCCAGCAGTTTAAACTCGGGTAAGAACAATGAGCAGTTCTTC.

The rearrangement links TRBV4-3 to TRBJ1-1; TRBD1 aligns across 7 bases. CDR3 length equals 15 residues. CDR1 is LGHNA and CDR2 is YSLEER in the germline V gene. Germline trimming cut 5 bases from V and 5 bases from J; bases unmatched to any gene: 11. CDR3 amino acids: CASSAYLTGETEAFF. As DNA, the CDR3 is TGCGCCAGCAGCGCATACCTTACAGGGGAAACTGAAGCTTTCTTT.

V usage is TRBV12-3 or TRBV12-4 and J usage is TRBJ1-1, with D tentatively TRBD1 (5 bases). The CDR3 runs to 14 residues. The V and J ends lost 1 base and 3 bases respectively, with 9 bases between them. The CDR3 nucleotides read TGTGCCAGCAGTTTAGAGGGGACCCACACTGAAGCTTTCTTT. This translates into CASSLEGTHTEAFF.

The chain combines TRBV7-9 with TRBJ2-3; D is tentatively TRBD1 or TRBD2 (6 bases each). Germline V gene data show CDR1 as SEHNR and CDR2 as FQNEAQ (reference sequence). V was trimmed by 0 bases and J by 0 bases, leaving 13 bases between them. The CDR3 runs to 17 residues. The CDR3 reads CASSLADRGPSTDTQYF. The CDR3 region has the DNA TGTGCCAGCAGCTTAGCGGATCGGGGGCCCAGCACAGATACGCAGTATTTT.

The rearrangement uses TRBV6-2 or TRBV6-3 and TRBJ2-2; 8 nucleotides line up with TRBD1. This CDR3 has 14 residues. Unmatched junction bases numbered 6, after V lost 10 bases and J lost 2 bases. Germline assignment: CDR1 MNHEY and CDR2 SVGEGT. The CDR3 sequence is CATKTGDNTGELFF. Written as DNA, the CDR3 is TGTGCCACCAAGACAGGGGATAACACCGGGGAGCTGTTTTTT.

This chain joins TRBV6-8 and TRBJ2-3; D is undetermined. V shed 2 bases and J shed 4 bases, with 7 bases lying between them. CDR3 length: 13 residues. CDR1 is MNHGY and CDR2 is SAAAGT in the germline V gene. CDR3 nucleotides: TGTGCCAGCAGTTACCATAGGGCAGATACGCAGTATTTT. It yields the protein CASSYHRADTQYF.

On this clonotype itself: It may be a read error: a sequence one base away is much more abundant. No conserved phenylalanine or tryptophan ends this CDR3, so it is likely a read error. CDR3 sequence reads: CASSSGGGQPQHV. The CDR3, as DNA: TGTGCCAGCAGCTCAGGGGGTGGGCAGCCCCAGCATGTT. The rearrangement joins TRBV7-2 to TRBJ1-5, with 7 bases matching TRBD1. V was clipped by 4 bases and J by 7 bases; unmatched bases: 4. Germline CDR1 reads SGHTA; CDR2 reads FQGNSA. The length of the CDR3 is 13 residues.

For the CDR3, the DNA is TGTGCCAGCAGCCCGGGCGGGGTGAACTACAATGAGCAGTTCTTC. Translating it yields CASSPGGVNYNEQFF. The rearrangement joins TRBV11-2 to TRBJ2-1; D perhaps matches TRBD2 (6 bases). The germline gives CDR1 SGHAT, CDR2 FQNNGV. Trimming shortened V by 5 bases and J by 3 bases, and 14 bases separated the two germline ends. The CDR3 has 15 residues.

The chain employs TRBV20-1 and TRBJ2-1; 13 bases are shared with TRBD2. This CDR3 comprises 15 residues. V was pared by 1 base and J by 10 bases, with 7 bases of the junction left unmatched. CDR1 DFQATT and CDR2 SNEGSKA come from the germline V gene (reference sequence). The CDR3 loop is CSARGLVTSGGEQFF. The CDR3 coding sequence is TGCAGTGCTAGAGGCTTGGTGACTAGCGGGGGGGAGCAGTTCTTC.

The chain recombines TRBV27 with TRBJ2-6; D is perhaps TRBD1 (5 bases). Germline V lookup: CDR1 MNHEY, CDR2 SMNVEV (reference sequence). The CDR3 has 16 residues. V lost 2 bases, J lost 1 base, and 9 bases lay in between. The CDR3 loop is CASSLRTYSGANVLTF. As DNA, the CDR3 is TGTGCCAGCAGTTTAAGGACATATTCTGGGGCCAACGTCCTGACTTTC.

This clonotype was counted at least ten times. V and J are TRBV28 and TRBJ2-7, with 7 bases lining up with TRBD1. This CDR3 is 15 amino acids long. Trimming took 5 bases from V and 0 from J; bases not matched to a gene: 7. Germline CDR1 reads MDHEN; CDR2 reads SYDVKM. DNA for the CDR3: TGTGCCAGCAGTCCCGGGACAGACGACTCCTACGAGCAGTACTTC. It yields the protein CASSPGTDDSYEQYF. Supplemented by reference TRBV28 and TRBJ2-7, the full variable domain reads DVKVTQSSRYLVKRTGEKVFLECVQDMDHENMFWYRQDPGLGLRLIYFSYDVKMKEKGDIPEGYSVSREKKERFSLILESASTNQTSMYLCASSPGTDDSYEQYFGPGTRLTVT.

The chain joins TRBV6-4 to TRBJ2-3; 8 positions agree with TRBD2. The V segment lost 5 bases and the J segment 2 bases; nucleotides outside the gene matches: 3. Germline CDR1 and CDR2: MRHNA and SNTAGT. The CDR3 loop spans 14 amino acids. CDR3 sequence (DNA): TGTGCCAGCAGTTCTAGCGGGCCCACAGATACGCAGTATTTT. Translated, it gives CASSSSGPTDTQYF.

The table lists this clonotype with a count of one. The chain recombines TRBV7-6 with TRBJ2-1; D gene ambiguous. Looked up from germline, CDR1 is SGHVS and CDR2 is FNYEAQ. The germline V and J ends were trimmed by 5 bases and 8 bases, with 10 bases remaining between them. There are 12 residues in the CDR3. In DNA, the CDR3 is TGTGCCAGCAGCCCGGAACTGCATGAGCAGTTCTTC. It codes for CASSPELHEQFF.

This sequence joins TRBV20-1 and TRBJ1-1, with D possibly being TRBD1 (6 bases). V was clipped by 2 bases and J by 1 base, with 17 bases between them. The length of the CDR3 is 16 residues. Germline V gene sequence: CDR1 DFQATT, CDR2 SNEGSKA (reference sequence). The CDR3 region has the DNA TGCAGTGCTAGAAACGCCAGGGGCCTGGGGAACACTGAAGCTTTCTTT. This codes for CSARNARGLGNTEAFF.

This clonotype was picked up a small number of times. The chain carries TRBV7-8 and TRBJ2-1; D is perhaps TRBD2 (5 bases). V gave up 5 bases and J gave up 0 bases, with 14 bases separating them. The CDR3 length is 16 residues. Germline V gene data show CDR1 as SGHVS and CDR2 as FQNEAQ. CDR3 DNA: TGTGCCAGCAGCCTACGAGACGGAGGCTCCTACAATGAGCAGTTCTTC. Its protein product is CASSLRDGGSYNEQFF. Full variable domain (rest looked up from reference TRBV7-8 and TRBJ2-1): GAGVSQSPRYKVAKRGQDVALRCDPISGHVSLFWYQQALGQGPEFLTYFQNEAQLDKSGLPSDRFFAERPEGSVSTLKIQRTQQEDSAVYLCASSLRDGGSYNEQFFGPGTRLTVL.

There are many counts of this clonotype. The V call is TRBV6-2 or TRBV6-3, the J call TRBJ1-5, with D maybe TRBD1 (5 bases). Germline CDR1 MNHEY, CDR2 SVGEGT. This CDR3 contains 15 residues. The V and J ends lost 0 bases and 7 bases respectively, with 13 bases between them. As DNA, the CDR3 is TGTGCCAGCAGTTACTCGATTCAGGGTGGCCAGCCCCAGCATTTT. Residues: CASSYSIQGGQPQHF.

The chain is built from TRBV6-5 and TRBJ2-7; D possibly corresponds to TRBD2 (6 bases). Trimming shortened V by 0 bases and J by 0 bases, and 9 bases separated the two germline ends. In germline, CDR1 is MNHEY, CDR2 SVGAGI. The CDR3 loop spans 15 amino acids. For the CDR3, the DNA is TGTGCCAGCAGTTACTCGGGGGGACTCTCCTACGAGCAGTACTTC. Its translation: CASSYSGGLSYEQYF.

The chain recombines TRBV15 with TRBJ1-2, with 8 positions matching TRBD1. This CDR3 region has 14 residues. V lost 5 bases to trimming and J lost 2 bases; unmatched junction nucleotides: 4. CDR1 is LNHNV and CDR2 is YYDKDF in the germline V gene (reference sequence). CDR3 coding DNA: TGTGCCACCAGCTTTGACAGGGGAAACTATGGCTACACCTTC. Translated: CATSFDRGNYGYTF.

Only a few counts were recorded for this clonotype. This chain connects TRBV5-1 to TRBJ1-6; a possible D gene is TRBD1 (5 bases). The CDR3 is 15 amino acids. The V end lost 0 bases, the J end lost 7 bases, and 11 bases lay between the germline ends. Germline-derived CDR1 and CDR2 are SGHRS and YFSETQ. In nucleotides, the CDR3 is TGCGCCAGCAGCTTGGGGACAAGGTCCAATTCACCCCTCCACTTT. Its protein is CASSLGTRSNSPLHF.

This clonotype was counted a few times. The chain employs TRBV12-3 or TRBV12-4 and TRBJ2-5; TRBD1 matches at 9 bases. V shed 2 bases and J 1 base; nucleotides not matched to a gene: 2. The CDR3 runs 15 residues. CDR3 bases: TGTGCCAGCAGTTTACGGGACAGGGCCCAAGAGACCCAGTACTTC. Amino acid sequence: CASSLRDRAQETQYF.

This clonotype occurred a few times. The V call is TRBV12-5, the J call TRBJ1-1; maybe TRBD1 (5 bases). Germline lookup yields CDR1 LGHNT and CDR2 FRNRAP. The CDR3 loop spans 14 amino acids. V shed 3 bases and J shed 4 bases, with 12 bases lying between them. DNA for the CDR3: TGTGCTAGTGGTTTCCAGGGCCTTACCACTGAAGCTTTCTTT. Amino acids: CASGFQGLTTEAFF.

This clonotype was counted between two and nine times. The chain combines TRBV5-1 with TRBJ2-3, with D perhaps given as TRBD1 or TRBD2 (5 bases each). The CDR3 covers 15 residues. Germline V gene data show CDR1 as SGHRS and CDR2 as YFSETQ. Trimming removed 4 bases at V and 4 bases at J, with 16 bases between. The CDR3 spells CASSPGTRGADTQYF. CDR3 bases: TGCGCCAGCAGCCCTGGCACGAGGGGCGCAGATACGCAGTATTTT.

The sample holds many counts of this clonotype. The chain links TRBV7-8 to TRBJ2-3, with TRBD2 matching over 8 bases. CDR1 is SGHVS and CDR2 is FQNEAQ in the germline V gene. The V segment lost 5 bases and the J segment 3 bases; nucleotides outside the gene matches: 10. CDR3 size: 16 residues. CDR3 protein: CASSIRAGAGTDTQYF. The DNA for the CDR3 is TGTGCCAGCAGCATCCGAGCGGGAGCTGGGACAGATACGCAGTATTTT. Using reference TRBV7-8 and TRBJ2-3 for the parts outside the CDR3, the full variable domain is GAGVSQSPRYKVAKRGQDVALRCDPISGHVSLFWYQQALGQGPEFLTYFQNEAQLDKSGLPSDRFFAERPEGSVSTLKIQRTQQEDSAVYLCASSIRAGAGTDTQYFGPGTRLTVL.

This sequence joins TRBV29-1 and TRBJ1-2; unclear D gene. V lost 1 base and J lost 4, with 16 bases in between. Per germline, CDR1 SQVTM and CDR2 ANQGSEA. This CDR3 is 15 amino acids long. The CDR3 DNA is TGCAGCGTTGAAGGGTGGGGTAGCGCCGTCTATGGCTACACCTTC. Encoded protein: CSVEGWGSAVYGYTF.

This clonotype was counted at least ten times. The chain links TRBV7-9 to TRBJ2-5, with D possibly being TRBD1 (6 bases). The germline gives CDR1 SEHNR, CDR2 FQNEAQ (reference sequence). The CDR3 contains 14 residues. V was shortened by 5 bases and J by 3 bases, with 13 bases between the two germline ends. The CDR3 here is CASSRVGQKETQYF. The CDR3, as DNA: TGTGCCAGCAGCCGTGTTGGACAGAAAGAGACCCAGTACTTC. The full variable domain, in which reference TRBV7-9 and TRBJ2-5 provide the parts outside the CDR3, is DTGVSQNPRHKITKRGQNVTFRCDPISEHNRLYWYRQTLGQGPEFLTYFQNEAQLEKSRLLSDRFSAERPKGSFSTLEIQRTEQGDSAMYLCASSRVGQKETQYFGPGTRLLVL.

This clonotype was observed a handful of times. The chain combines TRBV19 with TRBJ2-2, with 9 bases that match TRBD2. CDR3 length: 18 amino acids. Unmatched junction bases numbered 10, after V lost 1 base and J lost 4 bases. The germline V gene has CDR1 LNHDA and CDR2 SQIVND (reference sequence). The CDR3 loop reads CASSIGGSGGLSTGELFF. The CDR3 nucleotides are TGTGCCAGTAGTATAGGTGGTAGCGGGGGCCTTTCCACCGGGGAGCTGTTTTTT.

This rearrangement joins TRBV7-9 to TRBJ1-1; the match to TRBD1 covers 9 bases. Germline V gene sequence: CDR1 SEHNR, CDR2 FQNEAQ (reference sequence). The CDR3 covers 17 residues. With V trimmed by 5 bases and J by 2 bases, 12 bases remained unmatched. Here the CDR3 DNA reads TGTGCCAGCAGCCCATCTAAGGACAGGGGATTTAACACTGAAGCTTTCTTT. Its protein product is CASSPSKDRGFNTEAFF.